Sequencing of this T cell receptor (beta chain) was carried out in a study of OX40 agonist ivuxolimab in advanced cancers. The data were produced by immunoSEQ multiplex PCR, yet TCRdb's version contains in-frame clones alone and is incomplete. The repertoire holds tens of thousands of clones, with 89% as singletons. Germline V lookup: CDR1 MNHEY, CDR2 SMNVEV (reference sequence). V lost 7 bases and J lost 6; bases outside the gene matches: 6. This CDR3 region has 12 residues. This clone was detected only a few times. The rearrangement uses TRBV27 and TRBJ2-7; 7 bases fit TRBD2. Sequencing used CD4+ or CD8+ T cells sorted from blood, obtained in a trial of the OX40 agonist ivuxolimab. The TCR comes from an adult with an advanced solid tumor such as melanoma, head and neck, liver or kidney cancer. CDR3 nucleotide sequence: TGTGCCAGCACCGGATGGGAGGGCGAGCAGTACTTC. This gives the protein CASTGWEGEQYF.